These T cell receptor beta chains were read from a single sample in a study of T cells in Graves' hyperthyroidism and ophthalmopathy. Each CDR3 protein is one row after TCRdb ran MiXCR on the multiplex PCR reads. The repertoire holds 500,000 or so distinct CDR3 sequences, with roughly a sixth as singletons. Specimen: blood. The source of these receptors is a woman aged 25 to 39 with Graves' ophthalmopathy. Each CDR3 is given with its conserved first and last residue. A D gene is named only where the DNA matches it firmly. A clone size is listed for some rows: how often the clone was seen (once, few, many), or a class if it is expanded.

TRBV28	many	TRBD2	TRBJ2-1	TGTGCCAGCAGTTTGGAGCGGGAGGTCTACAATGAGCAGTTCTTC	CASSLEREVYNEQFF
TRBV11-2	NA	NA	TRBJ1-5	TGTGCCAGCAGCCCGGGCGGTGGGCAGAGCAATCAGCCCCAGCATTTT	CASSPGGGQSNQPQHF
TRBV11-2	many	NA	TRBJ1-2	TGTGCCAGCAGCCCTCTTGGGGGGAATGGCTACACCTTC	CASSPLGGNGYTF
TRBV11-1	many	NA	TRBJ1-1	TGTGCCAGCAGCCCACGGGATAACACTGAAGCTTTCTTT	CASSPRDNTEAFF
TRBV12-3/TRBV12-4	NA	TRBD1	TRBJ1-1	TGTGCCAGCAGCCCAAAATGGGACAGACTTGAAGCTTTCTTT	CASSPKWDRLEAFF
TRBV11-3	few	NA	TRBJ2-5	TGTGCCAGCAGCTTAGGGGCGGACTCCTTCCAAGAGACCCAGTACTTC	CASSLGADSFQETQYF
TRBV6-6	NA	NA	TRBJ1-6	TGTGCCAGCAGTTACTCGAGAGGGGGGCAAAATAATTCACCCCTCCACTTT	CASSYSRGGQNNSPLHF
TRBV9	few	TRBD2	TRBJ2-3	TGTGCCAGCAGCGACTTTCCTAGCGGGACTCACACAGATACGCAGTATTTT	CASSDFPSGTHTDTQYF
TRBV27	NA	NA	TRBJ2-7	TGTGCCAGCAGTTCCTCGAGCCTGGGGTTCTACGGGCAGTACTTC	CASSSSSLGFYGQYF
TRBV5-6	few	TRBD2	TRBJ2-1	TGTGCCAGCAGCTTTCAACTAGCGGGAGCTTACAATGAGCAGTTCTTC	CASSFQLAGAYNEQFF
TRBV5-5	many	NA	TRBJ2-7	TGTGCCAGCACCCCGGAGGGCTACGAGCAGTACTTC	CASTPEGYEQYF
TRBV6-5	NA	NA	TRBJ2-5	TGTGCCAGCAGTTACTCGAGACCACCGCAGACCCAGTACTTC	CASSYSRPPQTQYF
TRBV5-4	NA	TRBD2	TRBJ2-1	TGTGCCAGCAGCTATTCTAGCGGGAGTGGTAATGAGCAGTTCTTC	CASSYSSGSGNEQFF
TRBV5-6	many	TRBD1	TRBJ1-1	TGTGCCAGCAGCCCGGGGGACAGCATGAACACTGAAGCTTTCTTT	CASSPGDSMNTEAFF
TRBV20-1	few	NA	TRBJ1-1	TGCAGTGCTAGCCGGGGGGGCGGAATCACTGAAGCTTTCTTT	CSASRGGGITEAFF
TRBV27	NA	TRBD1	TRBJ1-2	TGTGCCAGCAGTCCGGGACAGGGGGCTTACTATGGCTACACCTTC	CASSPGQGAYYGYTF
TRBV7-2	many	TRBD2	TRBJ2-5	TGTGCCAGCAGCTTCGTCGGGGGAGGGATAGAGACCCAGTACTTC	CASSFVGGGIETQYF
TRBV6-1	NA	NA	TRBJ2-5	TGCGCGAGCGGCGAATTTGGGACCCAGTACTTC	CASGEFGTQYF
TRBV28	NA	TRBD1	TRBJ2-7	TGTGCCAGCAGTTCGAAGAGGGGACAGCTTTACGAGCAGTACTTC	CASSSKRGQLYEQYF
TRBV20-1	many	TRBD2	TRBJ2-7	TGCAGTGCTAGAGAATCTAGCGGAGGGGACGAGCAGTACTTC	CSARESSGGDEQYF
TRBV20-1	many	NA	TRBJ1-2	TGCAGTGCTAGAGATCCAGGGGCTAACTATGGCTACACCTTC	CSARDPGANYGYTF
TRBV5-1	many	TRBD2	TRBJ2-3	TGCGCCAGCAGCTTGGACGGGACTAGCGGGGGAGCTAGCACAGATACGCAGTATTTT	CASSLDGTSGGASTDTQYF
TRBV6-1	few	NA	TRBJ2-3	TGTGCCACCCGAAGGTCAGGGTCCACAGATACGCAGTATTTT	CATRRSGSTDTQYF
TRBV28	many	NA	TRBJ1-5	TGTGCCAGCAGTTTTTTGGGCTCCCAGCCCCAGCATTTT	CASSFLGSQPQHF
TRBV3-1	NA	NA	TRBJ2-6	TGTGCCAGCAGCCTCAGAGGAGTCTCTGGGGCCAACGTCCTGACTTTC	CASSLRGVSGANVLTF
TRBV9	few	TRBD2	TRBJ2-2	TGTGCCAGCAGCGTAGGGTTAGCGGGAGTGGGTGCCGGGGAGCTGTTTTTT	CASSVGLAGVGAGELFF
TRBV25-1	NA	NA	TRBJ1-3	TGTGCCAGCAGTGAAGTAGGAAACACCATATATTTT	CASSEVGNTIYF
TRBV10-3	NA	NA	TRBJ2-2	TGTGCCATCAGTCCCTCAACAGGGACCGGGGAGCTGTTTTTT	CAISPSTGTGELFF
TRBV12-3/TRBV12-4	many	NA	TRBJ2-1	TGTGCCAGCAGTTTAACAAGGGCAGGGGTAACCTACAATGAGCAGTTCTTC	CASSLTRAGVTYNEQFF
TRBV7-3	few	NA	TRBJ2-7	TGTGCCAGCAGCTCGACTAGCTCCTACGAGCAGTACTTC	CASSSTSSYEQYF
TRBV5-5	NA	NA	TRBJ1-6	TGTGCCAGCAGCGGGGCGAGCAGCGTGGGGCTTTCACCCCTCCACTTT	CASSGASSVGLSPLHF
TRBV11-1	many	NA	TRBJ2-7	TGTGCCAGCAGCTTACCGGGGCGCCACTACGAGCAGTACTTC	CASSLPGRHYEQYF
TRBV11-3	many	TRBD2	TRBJ2-1	TGTGCCAGCAGCTTATCCGGGAGGGCCGACAATGAGCAGTTCTTC	CASSLSGRADNEQFF
TRBV4-3	few	TRBD2	TRBJ2-2	TGCGCCAGCAGCCAAGAAGTGAGCGGGAGGGCCATCACCGGGGAGCTGTTTTTT	CASSQEVSGRAITGELFF
TRBV27	few	TRBD2	TRBJ2-7	TGTGCCAGCAGTTCTAGCGGGGGTAACTACGAGCAGTACTTC	CASSSSGGNYEQYF